Detailed here is one TCR beta chain. The data stem from a study of technical replicates of blood from a few donors. TCRdb's copy holds only in-frame clones and misses some; the assay was immunoSEQ multiplex PCR. The sample gives approximately 85,000 clones, around 94% of which show up once; around 0.25% is in the top ten. This CDR3 spans 14 amino acids. With 2 bases clipped from V and 6 bases from J, the junction kept 4 bases outside the gene matches. Germline lookup yields CDR1 SGHRS and CDR2 YFSETQ. V usage is TRBV5-1 and J usage is TRBJ2-7; 11 bases align to TRBD1. The specimen sequenced was T cells isolated from PBMCs. The sequence was obtained from a human donor in good health. The CDR3 nucleotides read TGCGCCAGCAGCTTTGGGACAGGGGGGATCGAGCAGTACTTC. It encodes CASSFGTGGIEQYF.